Following are 2 T cell receptor beta chains from one sample sequenced in a study of T cells in Graves' hyperthyroidism and ophthalmopathy. Amplification of TCR beta CDR3 regions used RNA as the template. During a first-round RT-PCR of the TCR CDR3, the HTBI primer set was used. TCRdb processed the multiplex PCR reads anew with MiXCR; each CDR3 protein has one entry. Of approximately 560,000 distinct CDR3 sequences in the sample, about 15% were seen once. Specimen: blood. These receptor sequences come from a woman in her 30s with Graves' hyperthyroidism.

This clonotype was observed many times. This chain connects TRBV2 to TRBJ1-2; 7 bases fit TRBD1. V was clipped by 8 bases and J by 0 bases; unmatched bases: 6. Germline CDR1 is SNHLY and CDR2 is FYNNEI. The CDR3 is 14 amino acids. The CDR3 is CASRRDRANYGYTF. The CDR3 region has the DNA TGTGCCAGCCGAAGGGACAGAGCTAACTATGGCTACACCTTC.

V is TRBV5-4 and J is TRBJ1-2; a weak D match, TRBD1 (5 bases). This CDR3 contains 17 residues. The germline gives CDR1 SGHNT, CDR2 YYREEE (reference sequence). The V and J ends lost 6 bases and 2 bases respectively, with 23 bases between them. The CDR3 region is CASTRGRNIASNYGYTF. The DNA of the CDR3 is TGTGCCAGCACCCGGGGCAGGAACATTGCCTCGAACTATGGCTACACCTTC.